These 9 T cell receptor beta chains were all obtained from the same sample, sequenced in a study of blood T cell repertoires in COVID-19. The table came from immunoSEQ multiplex PCR; TCRdb's copy has only in-frame clones and leaves some out. The sample holds about 130,000 clones, over 75% seen once. The material sequenced was peripheral blood. These receptors were collected from a human donor in a cohort sampled during active COVID-19.

The rearrangement uses TRBV11-2 and TRBJ1-1; 10 bases match TRBD1. The CDR3 has 16 residues. Germline CDR1 SGHAT, CDR2 FQNNGV. The trim removed 6 bases at V and 4 bases at J, leaving 11 bases unmatched. CDR3 nucleotides: TGTGCCAGCAGACGAGGACAGGGGGAACGGATCACTGAAGCTTTCTTT. Translating it yields CASRRGQGERITEAFF.

V usage is TRBV5-1 and J usage is TRBJ1-1, with D perhaps matching TRBD1 (5 bases). This CDR3 comprises 15 residues. V lost 3 bases, J lost 4 bases, and 16 bases lay in between. Per germline, CDR1 SGHRS and CDR2 YFSETQ. CDR3 DNA: TGCGCCAGCAGCTCAGAGACAGCCTTCGCCACTGAAGCTTTCTTT. This gives the protein CASSSETAFATEAFF.

The chain joins TRBV30 to TRBJ1-1, with a tentative D call TRBD1 (5 bases). The CDR3 is 13 residues long. The ends were cut back, 5 bases at V and 3 bases at J, with 13 bases in the middle. CDR1 is GTSNPN and CDR2 is SVGIG in the germline V gene (reference sequence). The CDR3 DNA is TGTGCCTGGGGAGGGGAGGGATACACTGAAGCTTTCTTT. It yields the protein CAWGGEGYTEAFF.

This rearrangement joins TRBV27 to TRBJ1-2; 11 bases match TRBD1. This CDR3 has 16 residues. CDR1 and CDR2 from the germline V gene are MNHEY and SMNVEV (reference sequence). V dropped 0 bases and J dropped 7; count of bases not matched to a gene: 7. This chain's CDR3 is CASSLSSDRGRGGYTF. CDR3 in DNA: TGTGCCAGCAGTTTATCGTCGGACAGGGGGCGCGGTGGCTACACCTTC.

The V call is TRBV7-2, the J call TRBJ1-1, with D maybe TRBD1 (6 bases). CDR3 length: 13 amino acids. Germline CDR1 is SGHTA and CDR2 is FQGNSA. V was cut by 7 bases and J by 3 bases, with 12 bases left in between. The CDR3 DNA sequence: TGTGCCAGCACCTACAGGGCGGACACTGAAGCTTTCTTT. This encodes CASTYRADTEAFF.

The chain combines TRBV7-2 with TRBJ1-1; D not certain. The V gene's germline CDR1 is SGHTA and CDR2 FQGNSA. This CDR3 spans 13 amino acids. Trimming pared 5 bases from V and 5 bases from J, leaving 12 bases between. In nucleotides, the CDR3 is TGTGCCAGCAGCGTAGGAGGTACTACTGAAGCTTTCTTT. It codes for CASSVGGTTEAFF.

The genes are TRBV11-1 and TRBJ2-3; 10 nucleotides match TRBD2. Trimming cost V 3 bases and J 4 bases; bases outside gene matches: 4. Per germline, CDR1 SGHAT and CDR2 FQDESV (reference sequence). The CDR3 runs 15 residues. The CDR3 sequence is CASSFTSGTSDTQYF. The CDR3 DNA reads TGTGCCAGCAGCTTCACTAGCGGGACGTCAGATACGCAGTATTTT. Looking up the rest from reference TRBV11-1 and TRBJ2-3 gives the full variable domain: EAEVAQSPRYKITEKSQAVAFWCDPISGHATLYWYRQILGQGPELLVQFQDESVVDDSQLPKDRFSAERLKGVDSTLKIQPAELGDSAMYLCASSFTSGTSDTQYFGPGTRLTVL.

This clone was observed a handful of times. The chain has TRBV5-5 and TRBJ2-6; the D gene is possibly TRBD1 (5 bases). Germline loops: CDR1 SGHKS, CDR2 YYEKEE (reference sequence). The germline V and J ends were trimmed by 3 bases and 1 base, with 5 bases remaining between them. This CDR3 comprises 14 residues. CDR3 DNA sequence: TGTGCCAGCAGCTGGACATCTGGGGCCAACGTCCTGACTTTC. It yields the protein CASSWTSGANVLTF.

V gene TRBV9 combines with J gene TRBJ2-2; 9 bases agree with TRBD2. The CDR3 length is 17 residues. Germline V gene sequence: CDR1 SGDLS, CDR2 YYNGEE. V gave up 1 base and J gave up 5 bases; unmatched junction bases: 9. The CDR3 region has the DNA TGTGCCAGCAGCGTAAAAAGTAGCGGGAGAGAAACCGGGGAGCTGTTTTTT. Amino acid sequence: CASSVKSSGRETGELFF.